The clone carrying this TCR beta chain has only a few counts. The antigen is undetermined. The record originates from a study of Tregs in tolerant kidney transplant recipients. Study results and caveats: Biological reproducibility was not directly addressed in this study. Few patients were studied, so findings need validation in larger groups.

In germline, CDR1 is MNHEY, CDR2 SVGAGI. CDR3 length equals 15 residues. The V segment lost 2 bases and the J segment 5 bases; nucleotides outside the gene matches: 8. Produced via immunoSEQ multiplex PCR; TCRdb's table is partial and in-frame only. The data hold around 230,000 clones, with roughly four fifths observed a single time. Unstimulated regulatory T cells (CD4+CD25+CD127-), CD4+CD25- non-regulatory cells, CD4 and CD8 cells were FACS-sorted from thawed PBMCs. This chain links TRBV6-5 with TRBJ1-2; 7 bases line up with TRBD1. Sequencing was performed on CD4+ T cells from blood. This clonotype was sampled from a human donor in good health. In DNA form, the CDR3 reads TGTGCCAGCAGTTACGGATTTGGGACAGCTTATGGCTACACCTTC. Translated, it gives CASSYGFGTAYGYTF.